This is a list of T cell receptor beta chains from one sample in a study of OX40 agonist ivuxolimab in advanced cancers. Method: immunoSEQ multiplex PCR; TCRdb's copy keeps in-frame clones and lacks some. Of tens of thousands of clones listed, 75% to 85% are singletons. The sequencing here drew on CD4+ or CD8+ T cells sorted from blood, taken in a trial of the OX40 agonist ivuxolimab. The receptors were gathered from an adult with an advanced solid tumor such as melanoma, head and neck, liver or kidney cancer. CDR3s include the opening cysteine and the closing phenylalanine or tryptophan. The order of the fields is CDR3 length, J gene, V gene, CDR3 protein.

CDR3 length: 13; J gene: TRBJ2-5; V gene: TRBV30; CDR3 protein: CAWAGRARETQYF
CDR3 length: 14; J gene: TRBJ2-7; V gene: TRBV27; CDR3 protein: CASSAADDRVEQYF
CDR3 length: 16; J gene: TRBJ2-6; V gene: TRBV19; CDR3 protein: CASSIPTGRGANVLTF
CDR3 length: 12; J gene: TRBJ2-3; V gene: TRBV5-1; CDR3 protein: CASSWDSRAQYF
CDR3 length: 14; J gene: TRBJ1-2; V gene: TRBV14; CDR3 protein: CASSQRAGVEGYTF
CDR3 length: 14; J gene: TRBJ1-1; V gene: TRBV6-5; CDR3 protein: CASRRETGVPEAFF
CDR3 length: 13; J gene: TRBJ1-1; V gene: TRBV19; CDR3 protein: CASSADGNTEAFF
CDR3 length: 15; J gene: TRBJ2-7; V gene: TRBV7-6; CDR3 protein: CASSLADGVLYEQYF
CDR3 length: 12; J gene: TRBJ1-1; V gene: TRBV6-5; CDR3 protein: CASNEGTDEAFF
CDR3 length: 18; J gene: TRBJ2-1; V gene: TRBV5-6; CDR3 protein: CASSYNGLASPILNEQFF
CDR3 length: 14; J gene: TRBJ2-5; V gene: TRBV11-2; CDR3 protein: CASTEVGAQETQYF
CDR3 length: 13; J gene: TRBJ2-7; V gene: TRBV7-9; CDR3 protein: CASSLVAGYEQYF
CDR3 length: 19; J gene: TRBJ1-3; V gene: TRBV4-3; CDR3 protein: CASSQNPNGLSGFGNTIYF
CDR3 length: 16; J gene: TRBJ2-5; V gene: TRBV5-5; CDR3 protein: CASSLHSRGAQETQYF
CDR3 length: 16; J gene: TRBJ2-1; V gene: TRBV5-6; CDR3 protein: CASTDGWQLTYNEQFF
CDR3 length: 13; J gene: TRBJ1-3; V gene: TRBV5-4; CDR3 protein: CASSLAGGNTIYF
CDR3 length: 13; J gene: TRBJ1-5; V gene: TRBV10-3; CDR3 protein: CAIGEGDNQPQHF
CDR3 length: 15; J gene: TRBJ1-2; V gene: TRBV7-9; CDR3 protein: CASSLTTGKDYGYTF
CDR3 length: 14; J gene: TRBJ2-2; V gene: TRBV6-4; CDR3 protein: CASSIDREAGELFF
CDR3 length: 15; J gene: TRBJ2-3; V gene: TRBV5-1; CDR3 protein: CASSSLGTEGDTQYF
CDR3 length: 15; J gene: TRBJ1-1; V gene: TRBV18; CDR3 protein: CASSRDFRENTEAFF
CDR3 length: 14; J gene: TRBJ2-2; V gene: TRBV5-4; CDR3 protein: CALSGESNTGELFF
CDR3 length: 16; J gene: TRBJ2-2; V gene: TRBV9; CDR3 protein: CASSAQLGENTGELFF
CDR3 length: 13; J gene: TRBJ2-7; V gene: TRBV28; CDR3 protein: CASSLDFSYEQYF
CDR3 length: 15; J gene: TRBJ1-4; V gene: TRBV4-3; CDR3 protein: CASSFGAGVVEKLFF
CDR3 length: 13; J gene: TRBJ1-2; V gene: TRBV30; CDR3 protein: CAWLAMRVGGYTF
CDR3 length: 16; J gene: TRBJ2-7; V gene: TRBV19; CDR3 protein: CASSSQGERSGYEQYF
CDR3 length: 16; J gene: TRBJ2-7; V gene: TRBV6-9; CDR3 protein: CASSLTSGTSGYEQYF
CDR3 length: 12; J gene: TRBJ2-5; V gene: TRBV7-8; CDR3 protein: CASSPQRATQYF
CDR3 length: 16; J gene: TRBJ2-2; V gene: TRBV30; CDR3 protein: CATDLAGGANTGELFF
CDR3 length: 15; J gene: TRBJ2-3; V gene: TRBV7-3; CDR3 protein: CASSYPPGAADTQYF
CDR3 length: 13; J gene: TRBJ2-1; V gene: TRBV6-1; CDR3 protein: CASERELRNEQFF
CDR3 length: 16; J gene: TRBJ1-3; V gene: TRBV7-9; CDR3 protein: CASSLPGGGGGNTIYF
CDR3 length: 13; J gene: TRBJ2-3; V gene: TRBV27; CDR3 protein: CASSDRVGYTQYF
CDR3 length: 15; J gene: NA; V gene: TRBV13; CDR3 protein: CASSLKGEAAYEQYF
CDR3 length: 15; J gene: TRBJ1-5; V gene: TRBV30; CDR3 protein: CAWSPGGADNQPQHF
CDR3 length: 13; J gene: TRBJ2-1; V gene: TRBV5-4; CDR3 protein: CASSLSRSGEQFF
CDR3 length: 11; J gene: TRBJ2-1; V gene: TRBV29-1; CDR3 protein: CSVASQLEQFF
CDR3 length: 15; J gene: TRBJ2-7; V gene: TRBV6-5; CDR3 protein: CASSRQWRGAYEQYF
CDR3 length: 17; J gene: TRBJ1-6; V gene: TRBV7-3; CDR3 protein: CASSSGAGSSYNSPLHF
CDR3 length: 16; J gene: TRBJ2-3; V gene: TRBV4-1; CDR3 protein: CASSQTSASSTDTQYF
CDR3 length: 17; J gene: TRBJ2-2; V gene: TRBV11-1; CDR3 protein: CASSLALRLAGTGELFF
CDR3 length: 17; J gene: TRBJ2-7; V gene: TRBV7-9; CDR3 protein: CASSLRNSGRSTYEQYF
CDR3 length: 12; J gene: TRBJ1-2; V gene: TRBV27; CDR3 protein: CASSSTGDGYTF
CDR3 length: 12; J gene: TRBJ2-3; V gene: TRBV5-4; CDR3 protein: CASSSPELTQYF
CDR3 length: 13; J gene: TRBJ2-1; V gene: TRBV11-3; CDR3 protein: CASSPPGRDEQFF
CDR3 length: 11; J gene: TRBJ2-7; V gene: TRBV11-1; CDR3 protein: CASSLSGEQYF
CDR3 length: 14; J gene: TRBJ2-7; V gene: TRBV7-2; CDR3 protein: CASSGEGNSYEQYF
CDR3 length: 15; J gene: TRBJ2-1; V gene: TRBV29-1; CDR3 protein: CSVEPQAVTYNEQFF
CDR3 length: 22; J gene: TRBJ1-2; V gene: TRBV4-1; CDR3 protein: CASSPIIRGNRGRDNRGYGYTF
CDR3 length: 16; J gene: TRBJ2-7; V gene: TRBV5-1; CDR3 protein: CASSLAGGEPSYEQYF
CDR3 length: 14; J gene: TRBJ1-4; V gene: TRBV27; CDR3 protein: CASSRTGMNEKLFF